These 24 T cell receptor beta chains came from one sample sequenced in a study of T cells after yellow fever vaccination. TCRdb reanalysed the 5' RACE reads using MiXCR and keeps one entry per CDR3 protein. The sample includes a few hundred thousand distinct CDR3 sequences, about a sixth of them seen just once. The specimen comprised PBMCs, sampled 5 to 6 days after the first yellow fever vaccination. Source of these receptors: a man younger than 30 who received the YFV17D yellow fever vaccine.

This clonotype was observed a few times. The chain combines TRBV5-1 with TRBJ2-7, with TRBD2 matching 7 bases. The CDR3 loop spans 14 amino acids. V lost 1 base and J lost 2; bases outside the gene matches: 3. Germline-derived CDR1 and CDR2 are SGHRS and YFSETQ. CDR3 DNA sequence: TGCGCCAGCAGCTTGTGGGGGGGAGCCTACGAGCAGTACGTC. This codes for CASSLWGGAYEQYV.

The rearrangement links TRBV4-3 to TRBJ2-3, with D unresolved. The germline gives CDR1 LGHNA, CDR2 YSLEER. The CDR3 runs 14 residues. V was pared by 0 bases and J by 2 bases, with 6 bases between. In DNA form, the CDR3 reads TGCGCCAGCAGCCAAGAGATCTACACAGATACGCAGTATTTT. Translation: CASSQEIYTDTQYF.

V gene TRBV29-1 combines with J gene TRBJ2-3; possibly TRBD1 for D (7 bases). Between the trimmed V and J ends, which lost 6 bases and 3 bases, there was a span of 13 bases. The CDR3 spans 13 residues. Germline V gene lookup returns CDR1 SQVTM and CDR2 ANQGSEA. CDR3 nucleotides: TGCAGCGTCGAGGCAGGGGGGACAGATACGCAGTATTTT. Protein product: CSVEAGGTDTQYF.

This clonotype was seen a handful of times. The rearrangement joins TRBV2 to TRBJ1-2; TRBD1 is a possible D gene (5 bases). Per the germline V gene, CDR1 is SNHLY and CDR2 is FYNNEI. The V gene lost 6 bases and the J gene lost 8 bases, with 13 bases spanning the gap. This CDR3 contains 12 residues. In DNA, the CDR3 is TGTGCCAGCAGGAGGGTTGGGACCGGCTACACCTTC. Residues: CASRRVGTGYTF.

The table lists this clonotype with a few counts. The V call is TRBV9, the J call TRBJ2-3; 7 positions match TRBD2. Germline V gives CDR1 SGDLS, CDR2 YYNGEE. After removal of 2 bases from V and 8 bases from J, the junction contained 14 bases not matched to a gene. There are 16 residues in the CDR3. CDR3 in amino acids: CASSVSGPGGSGTQYF. The DNA for the CDR3 is TGTGCCAGCAGCGTTAGCGGGCCGGGGGGTTCCGGTACGCAGTATTTT.

V usage is TRBV7-2 and J usage is TRBJ1-1; unclear D gene. The germline gives CDR1 SGHTA, CDR2 FQGNSA. CDR3 size: 15 residues. Trimming took off 5 bases at V and 6 bases at J, with 19 bases between the two ends. The DNA for the CDR3 is TGTGCCAGCAGCACTAGAAGCAGCGGGTTCTCTGAAGCTTTCTTT. This translates into CASSTRSSGFSEAFF.

This clonotype was counted between two and nine times. The chain links TRBV5-6 to TRBJ2-5; the D gene is possibly TRBD1 (6 bases). V lost 1 base, J lost 7 bases, and 17 bases lay in between. From germline, CDR1 is SGHDT and CDR2 YYEEEE. The CDR3 loop spans 15 amino acids. The CDR3 nucleotides read TGTGCCAGCAGCTTGTGGGGGCGCGGGTTCGGGACCCAGTACTTC. This sequence encodes CASSLWGRGFGTQYF.

This clonotype was observed a handful of times. The chain uses TRBV7-2 and TRBJ2-7, with D perhaps being TRBD1 or TRBD2 (5 bases each). V gave up 5 bases and J gave up 6 bases, with 17 bases separating them. From germline, CDR1 is SGHTA and CDR2 FQGNSA. This CDR3 contains 14 residues. CDR3 sequence (DNA): TGTGCCAGCAGCCCAGAATCGGGACCCCGCGAGCAGTACGTC. Its protein is CASSPESGPREQYV.

This clonotype was seen only a few times. The chain combines TRBV7-9 with TRBJ1-2; 7 nucleotides align to TRBD1. The junction had 15 bases not matched to a gene; V was cut back by 6 bases and J by 8 bases. The CDR3 runs to 15 residues. CDR1 and CDR2 (germline): SEHNR, FQNEAQ (reference sequence). The CDR3 coding sequence is TGTGCCAGCAGACTGCCGACAGGGAGGGAACGGGGCTACACCTTC. It translates to CASRLPTGRERGYTF.

This clonotype was detected many times. The J gene is TRBJ2-7, the V gene TRBV20-1; maybe TRBD1 (5 bases). The CDR3 has 11 residues. Germline V gene lookup returns CDR1 DFQATT and CDR2 SNEGSKA (reference sequence). V was pared by 3 bases and J by 12 bases, with 15 bases between. The CDR3 region is CSASSRARTYV. The CDR3 bases are TGCAGTGCTAGTAGCAGGGCGCGAACGTACGTC.

This clonotype has only a few counts. The rearrangement uses TRBV5-1 and TRBJ2-1, with TRBD2 matching over 13 bases. CDR3 length: 19 residues. V dropped 0 bases and J dropped 4; count of bases not matched to a gene: 10. Germline V gene sequence: CDR1 SGHRS, CDR2 YFSETQ. In DNA, the CDR3 is TGCGCCAGCAGCTTGGCCGGGACTAGCGGGGTATGGTTATACAATGAGCAGTTCTTC. The encoded protein is CASSLAGTSGVWLYNEQFF. Full variable domain (remainder filled in from reference TRBV5-1 and TRBJ2-1): KAGVTQTPRYLIKTRGQQVTLSCSPISGHRSVSWYQQTPGQGLQFLFEYFSETQRNKGNFPGRFSGRQFSNSRSEMNVSTLELGDSALYLCASSLAGTSGVWLYNEQFFGPGTRLTVL.

This clonotype was seen a handful of times. J is TRBJ1-2 and V is TRBV6-5; D might be TRBD1 (5 bases). The V gene's germline CDR1 is MNHEY and CDR2 SVGAGI. The CDR3 length is 14 residues. V shed 2 bases and J shed 3 bases, with 10 bases lying between them. CDR3 region: CASSYKRGYYGYTF. In DNA, the CDR3 is TGTGCCAGCAGTTACAAACGGGGGTACTATGGCTACACCTTC.

This clonotype was detected only a few times. This chain joins TRBV10-3 and TRBJ2-7; no reliable D call. The V end lost 2 bases, the J end lost 2 bases, and 10 bases lay between the germline ends. The CDR3 is 14 amino acids. Per germline, CDR1 ENHRY and CDR2 SYGVKD. The CDR3 region has the DNA TGTGCCATCAGTGAGCATGGACGGCCCTACGAGCAGTACTTC. Its translation: CAISEHGRPYEQYF.

The chain joins TRBV6-2 or TRBV6-3 to TRBJ2-5; 12 bases agree with TRBD1. Germline values: CDR1 MNHEY, CDR2 SVGEGT. The junction had 6 bases not matched to a gene; V was cut back by 5 bases and J by 5 bases. The CDR3 length is 15 residues. CDR3 DNA: TGTGCCAGCAGTCGCGGGACAGGGGGCCGGGAGACCCAGTACTTC. Translation gives CASSRGTGGRETQYF.

The gene calls are TRBV7-8 and TRBJ2-3; tentatively, D is TRBD1 or TRBD2 (5 bases each). Germline V gene lookup returns CDR1 SGHVS and CDR2 FQNEAQ. The CDR3 contains 16 residues. Trimming shortened V by 9 bases and J by 0 bases, and 19 bases separated the two germline ends. DNA for the CDR3: TGTGCCAGTCGAAACGAGGGGACGGGGAGCACAGATACGCAGTATTTT. Translating gives CASRNEGTGSTDTQYF.

V and J are TRBV24-1 and TRBJ2-3, with a possible D match to TRBD2 (5 bases). The length of the CDR3 is 15 residues. Per the germline V gene, CDR1 is KGHDR and CDR2 is SFDVKD. Trimming stripped 5 bases from V and 2 bases from J, with 13 bases between. The CDR3 DNA sequence: TGTGCCACCAGTGGCTCGGCGGACTTCACAGATACGCAGTATTTT. Residues: CATSGSADFTDTQYF.

Only a few counts were recorded for this clonotype. The CDR3 region is CASSPVEGNEQFF. CDR3 sequence (DNA): TGTGCCAGCAGCCCCGTCGAAGGCAATGAGCAGTTCTTC. This rearrangement joins TRBV9 to TRBJ2-1; D not certain. Germline CDR1 and CDR2: SGDLS and YYNGEE. The V and J ends lost 4 bases and 6 bases respectively, with 11 bases between them. The CDR3 consists of 13 residues.

This clonotype was detected only a few times. The V and J genes are TRBV18 and TRBJ2-7; D is ambiguous. Germline CDR1 and CDR2: KGHSH and LQKENI. V lost 8 bases and J lost 2, with 16 bases in between. CDR3 length: 14 amino acids. Written as DNA, the CDR3 is TGTGCCAGCCGACCTGGGCCGGATGCCTACGAGCAGTACTTC. It specifies CASRPGPDAYEQYF.

The J gene is TRBJ2-2, the V gene TRBV6-1, with 9 bases aligning to TRBD1. Trimming at V came to 5 bases and at J to 5 bases, leaving 3 bases not matched to a gene. Germline CDR1 and CDR2: MNHNS and SASEGT. CDR3 length: 14 residues. CDR3 protein: CASSPTGGTGELFF. The CDR3 nucleotides read TGTGCCAGCAGTCCGACAGGGGGGACCGGGGAGCTGTTTTTT.

The chain is built from TRBV4-3 and TRBJ2-7; 7 bases align to TRBD1. CDR1 LGHNA and CDR2 YSLEER come from the germline V gene. Trimming took 1 base from V and 2 from J; bases not matched to a gene: 8. The length of the CDR3 is 16 residues. The CDR3, as DNA: TGCGCCAGCAGCCAAGCGGCCGATAGGGGGCCCTACGAGCAGTACGTC. Translation: CASSQAADRGPYEQYV.

The rearrangement uses TRBV9 and TRBJ2-5; no definite D call. CDR1 and CDR2 from the germline V gene are SGDLS and YYNGEE. The CDR3 is made up of 16 amino acids. V shed 0 bases and J shed 3 bases, with 15 bases lying between them. The CDR3 DNA reads as TGTGCCAGCAGCGTAGTGGCAGGTATTTTTGAAGAGACCCAGTACTTC. This encodes CASSVVAGIFEETQYF. Using reference TRBV9 and TRBJ2-5 for the parts outside the CDR3, the full variable domain is DSGVTQTPKHLITATGQRVTLRCSPRSGDLSVYWYQQSLDQGLQFLIQYYNGEERAKGNILERFSAQQFPDLHSELNLSSLELGDSALYFCASSVVAGIFEETQYFGPGTRLLVL.

This chain links TRBV7-3 with TRBJ2-1; D is possibly TRBD1 (6 bases). CDR3 length equals 14 residues. Trimming left V 2 bases short and J 10 bases short, with 15 bases between. The germline V gene has CDR1 SGHTA and CDR2 FQGTGA. CDR3 residues: CASSLQQGAYEQFF. DNA for the CDR3: TGTGCCAGCAGCTTACAACAGGGAGCCTACGAGCAGTTCTTC.

This clonotype was seen ten or more times. The genes are TRBV5-1 and TRBJ1-1, with D possibly TRBD1 on 5 matching bases. The germline CDR1 and CDR2 sequences are SGHRS and YFSETQ. Trimming removed 0 bases at V and 4 bases at J, with 10 bases between. There are 14 residues in the CDR3. CDR3 sequence reads: CASSLAGAVTEAFF. The CDR3 coding sequence is TGCGCCAGCAGCTTGGCCGGGGCGGTCACTGAAGCTTTCTTT.

This clonotype occurred a few times. The CDR3 sequence is CASSDFGELFF. The CDR3 coding sequence is TGTGCCAGCAGTGACTTCGGGGAGCTGTTTTTT. The chain links TRBV6-2 or TRBV6-3 to TRBJ2-2; D ambiguous. The ends were cut back, 5 bases at V and 7 bases at J, with 5 bases in the middle. CDR1 MNHEY and CDR2 SVGEGT come from the germline V gene. The CDR3 runs to 11 residues.